A single sample gave rise to the 5 T cell receptor beta chains below, sequenced in a study of technical replicates of blood from a few donors. Sequencing was performed with immunoSEQ multiplex PCR; in TCRdb, only in-frame clones are kept and a portion is missing. The table includes 100,000 or so clones, 95% detected once. Material: T cells isolated from PBMCs. Receptor source: a human donor in good health.

This clone appeared once. The chain recombines TRBV5-1 with TRBJ2-7; 8 nucleotides align to TRBD2. Losses at the gene ends were 7 bases for V and 5 bases for J; bases not matched to a gene: 5. The germline CDR1 and CDR2 sequences are SGHRS and YFSETQ. The CDR3 is 12 residues long. The CDR3 nucleotides are TGCGCCAGCGCCAGGGGACTAGACGAGCAGTACTTC. It yields the protein CASARGLDEQYF.

V and J are TRBV7-9 and TRBJ2-1; TRBD2 aligns across 8 bases. This CDR3 has 17 residues. In germline, CDR1 is SEHNR, CDR2 FQNEAQ (reference sequence). J gave up 3 bases and V 1 base, and 8 bases lay outside the gene matches. For the CDR3, the DNA is TGTGCCAGCAGCTTAGTCGGGGGGGGGCGCGACTACAATGAGCAGTTCTTC. Amino acids: CASSLVGGGRDYNEQFF.

CDR3 DNA: TGTGCCAGCAGCACACGACTAGCGGGGGCCCTCTCCTACAATGAGCAGTTCTTC. Its protein is CASSTRLAGALSYNEQFF. The chain has TRBV2 and TRBJ2-1; 12 nucleotides align to TRBD2. This CDR3 spans 18 amino acids. CDR1 is SNHLY and CDR2 is FYNNEI in the germline V gene. The ends lost 6 bases at V and 0 bases at J; junction bases unmatched: 9.

The genes are TRBV11-1 and TRBJ2-7; D is undetermined. V was trimmed by 0 bases and J by 3 bases, leaving 15 bases between them. This CDR3 has 16 amino acids. Germline CDR1 and CDR2: SGHAT and FQDESV (reference sequence). CDR3 sequence reads: CASSLALNPRFYEQYF. In DNA form, the CDR3 reads TGTGCCAGCAGCTTAGCTTTGAATCCTCGGTTCTACGAGCAGTACTTC.

In the case of this clone: The junction does not match germline at one end; this may be a read error. The chain employs TRBV7-7 and TRBJ2-1; tentative D call: TRBD2 (7 bases). Germline CDR1 is SSHAT and CDR2 is FNYEAQ (reference sequence). CDR3 length equals 14 residues. CDR3 sequence: CASSPGGVFDEQFF. The CDR3 DNA follows: TGTGCTAGCAGTCCGGGGGGCGTGTTCGATGAGCAGTTCTTC.